The 21 T cell receptor beta chains below were found in one sample sequenced in a study of T-cell reconstitution after alpha-beta-depleted transplantation in children. Preparation of the TCRbeta library was carried out with unique molecular identifiers. TCRdb processed the PCR reads anew with MiXCR; each CDR3 protein has one entry. The sample lists some 300,000 distinct CDR3 sequences, around 10% occurring once. The sequencing used PBMCs from the stem cell graft donor, collected from the stem cell graft. These receptors were obtained from a human donor who donated a stem cell graft to a child with acute lymphoblastic leukemia.

The rearrangement joins TRBV7-9 to TRBJ2-7, with a weak D call TRBD1 (6 bases). CDR3 length: 15 amino acids. V lost 5 bases and J lost 0, with 14 bases in between. CDR1 and CDR2 from the germline V gene are SEHNR and FQNEAQ (reference sequence). The CDR3 region has the DNA TGTGCCAGCAGCGGATTTGGACAGATCTCCTACGAGCAGTACTTC. As protein: CASSGFGQISYEQYF.

The chain is built from TRBV7-6 and TRBJ1-5; D possibly corresponds to TRBD1 (6 bases). Looked up from germline, CDR1 is SGHVS and CDR2 is FNYEAQ. Trimming removed 7 bases from V and 4 bases from J, with 20 bases in between. The CDR3 loop spans 16 amino acids. The CDR3 DNA follows: TGTGCCAGCATCCCTGGGATGGCAGGGGTTAATCAGCCCCAGCATTTT. This sequence encodes CASIPGMAGVNQPQHF.

This clonotype was seen many times. Because the CDR3's place on the DNA is in doubt, the DNA is left out and the CDR3 is given as listed by TCRdb. The rearrangement uses TRBV27 and TRBJ2-7; whether TRBD1, the table's D call, matches the DNA was not checked. The CDR3 numbers 15 amino acids, ends counted. CDR1 and CDR2 from the germline V gene are MNHEY and SMNVEV (reference sequence). The chain's CDR3 is CASRSRWNFGNEQYF.

The genes are TRBV28 and TRBJ1-2; TRBD1 aligns across 7 bases. V lost 1 base, J lost 4 bases, and 3 bases stayed unmatched. Germline loops: CDR1 MDHEN, CDR2 SYDVKM. The CDR3 length is 14 residues. This chain's CDR3 is CASSLSGGIYGYTF. As DNA, the CDR3 is TGTGCCAGCAGTTTATCAGGGGGTATCTATGGCTACACCTTC.

The V gene is TRBV18, the J gene TRBJ1-1; tentatively, D is TRBD1 (5 bases). Trimming shortened V by 0 bases and J by 8 bases, and 7 bases separated the two germline ends. Germline CDR1 KGHSH, CDR2 LQKENI. CDR3 length equals 12 residues. The CDR3: CASSPPKGEAFF. CDR3 DNA sequence: TGTGCCAGCTCACCACCGAAGGGGGAAGCTTTCTTT.

This clonotype was recorded at least ten times. J is TRBJ2-1 and V is TRBV28; TRBD2 agrees at 10 bases. Germline V gene sequence: CDR1 MDHEN, CDR2 SYDVKM. V shed 2 bases, J shed 7 bases, and the junction held 8 bases outside the gene matches. The CDR3 loop spans 16 amino acids. CDR3 sequence: CASSLSGRAGVNEQFF. The CDR3 nucleotides read TGTGCCAGCAGTTTAAGCGGGAGGGCCGGGGTTAATGAGCAGTTCTTC. The full variable domain, in which reference TRBV28 and TRBJ2-1 provide the parts outside the CDR3, is DVKVTQSSRYLVKRTGEKVFLECVQDMDHENMFWYRQDPGLGLRLIYFSYDVKMKEKGDIPEGYSVSREKKERFSLILESASTNQTSMYLCASSLSGRAGVNEQFFGPGTRLTVL.

This clonotype was seen more than once but under ten times. This chain links TRBV24-1 with TRBJ2-2; D gene unclear. V dropped 2 bases and J dropped 0 bases, with 9 bases sitting between them. In germline, CDR1 is KGHDR, CDR2 SFDVKD. CDR3 size: 16 residues. Written as DNA, the CDR3 is TGTGCCACCAGTGATTGGATAGGCGCGAACACCGGGGAGCTGTTTTTT. It encodes CATSDWIGANTGELFF.

This chain connects TRBV11-2 to TRBJ1-3; D remains ambiguous. The V gene lost 5 bases and the J gene lost 0 bases, with 17 bases spanning the gap. CDR3 length: 17 residues. The germline V gene has CDR1 SGHAT and CDR2 FQNNGV. The CDR3 bases are TGTGCCAGCAGCCTTACGGACGGCCTGAGCTCTGGAAACACCATATATTTT. It yields the protein CASSLTDGLSSGNTIYF.

The V call is TRBV29-1, the J call TRBJ1-2, with D perhaps matching TRBD1 (5 bases). The germline V gene has CDR1 SQVTM and CDR2 ANQGSEA. This CDR3 is 13 amino acids long. Between the trimmed V and J ends, which lost 7 bases and 2 bases, there was a span of 14 bases. The CDR3 DNA is TGCAGCGACCGGGACGGACGAAACTATGGCTACACCTTC. Translating gives CSDRDGRNYGYTF.

This clonotype was observed a few times. The chain recombines TRBV5-6 with TRBJ2-5; D not certain. The germline V gene encodes CDR1 SGHDT and CDR2 YYEEEE. There are 17 residues in the CDR3. Trimming shortened V by 4 bases and J by 2 bases, and 21 bases separated the two germline ends. The CDR3 is CASSPMGSTTIQETQYF. The CDR3, as DNA: TGTGCCAGCAGCCCGATGGGGTCGACGACAATACAAGAGACCCAGTACTTC.

This clonotype was detected only a few times. This chain links TRBV4-2 with TRBJ1-4; TRBD1 agrees at 8 bases. Germline V gene sequence: CDR1 LGHNA, CDR2 YNFKEQ. Trimming cost V 0 bases and J 4 bases; bases outside gene matches: 10. This CDR3 is built from 18 residues. This CDR3 is CASSQEDRAPLLNEKLFF. In nucleotides, the CDR3 is TGTGCCAGCAGCCAAGAGGACAGGGCCCCTCTCCTTAATGAAAAACTGTTTTTT.

This clonotype was found many times. The chain couples TRBV28 to TRBJ2-2; 9 bases match TRBD1. This CDR3 has 16 residues. Germline V gene lookup returns CDR1 MDHEN and CDR2 SYDVKM. J lost 2 bases, V lost 3 bases, and 4 bases had no gene match. CDR3 coding DNA: TGTGCCAGCAGTTTGGGACAGGGACTTAACACCGGGGAGCTGTTTTTT. It yields the protein CASSLGQGLNTGELFF.

V and J are TRBV9 and TRBJ1-6, with TRBD1 matching over 8 bases. The ends lost 5 bases at V and 6 bases at J; junction bases unmatched: 7. The CDR3 is made up of 15 amino acids. Germline values: CDR1 SGDLS, CDR2 YYNGEE. CDR3 sequence: CASSDRDRTNSPLHF. In nucleotides, the CDR3 is TGTGCCAGCAGTGACCGGGACAGGACTAATTCACCCCTCCACTTT. The full variable domain, completed using reference TRBV9 and TRBJ1-6, is DSGVTQTPKHLITATGQRVTLRCSPRSGDLSVYWYQQSLDQGLQFLIQYYNGEERAKGNILERFSAQQFPDLHSELNLSSLELGDSALYFCASSDRDRTNSPLHFGNGTRLTVT.

V gene TRBV2 combines with J gene TRBJ2-7; 10 nucleotides line up with TRBD1. The germline V gene encodes CDR1 SNHLY and CDR2 FYNNEI. This CDR3 comprises 14 residues. V dropped 6 bases and J dropped 2; count of bases not matched to a gene: 4. The CDR3, as DNA: TGTGCCAGCAGGGACAGGGGGGTACCCTACGAGCAGTACTTC. Protein product: CASRDRGVPYEQYF.

This chain links TRBV4-1 with TRBJ2-1; 11 nucleotides line up with TRBD2. The CDR3 spans 15 residues. V trimming: 3 bases; J trimming: 4 bases; junction bases outside the gene matches: 2. The germline V gene encodes CDR1 MGHRA and CDR2 YSYEKL. Written as DNA, the CDR3 is TGCGCCAGCAGCCAGACTAGCGGGGATTACAATGAGCAGTTCTTC. The encoded protein is CASSQTSGDYNEQFF.

This clonotype has only a few counts. This chain connects TRBV20-1 to TRBJ2-1; D is unresolved. The CDR3 is 15 amino acids. Trimming shortened V by 3 bases and J by 8 bases, and 20 bases separated the two germline ends. Germline V CDR1 and CDR2: DFQATT, SNEGSKA (reference sequence). CDR3 nucleotides: TGCAGTGCTAGCAAGTGGGATAGTCTGAGAGATGAGCAGTTCTTC. Protein product: CSASKWDSLRDEQFF.

This clonotype showed up many times. This rearrangement joins TRBV2 to TRBJ2-7; D is possibly TRBD1 or TRBD2 (6 bases each). This CDR3 is 13 amino acids long. Trimming removed 8 bases from V and 6 bases from J, with 17 bases in between. Germline CDR1 SNHLY, CDR2 FYNNEI. CDR3 protein: CASGSQGRTEQYF. The CDR3 nucleotides are TGTGCCAGCGGAAGCCAGGGGAGGACCGAGCAGTACTTC. Variable domain in full (rest from reference TRBV2 and TRBJ2-7): EPEVTQTPSHQVTQMGQEVILRCVPISNHLYFYWYRQILGQKVEFLVSFYNNEISEKSEIFDDQFSVERPDGSNFTLKIRSTKLEDSAMYFCASGSQGRTEQYFGPGTRLTVT.

The chain links TRBV4-3 to TRBJ1-1; the D gene is possibly TRBD1 (5 bases). The CDR3 runs 15 residues. Germline V lookup: CDR1 LGHNA, CDR2 YSLEER. V lost 1 base and J lost 1, with 10 bases in between. The CDR3 bases are TGCGCCAGCAGCCAAGCTGCAGGGACGAACACTGAAGCTTTCTTT. This sequence encodes CASSQAAGTNTEAFF.

The chain employs TRBV10-3 and TRBJ2-7, with TRBD2 matching 8 bases. This CDR3 contains 14 residues. The V gene's germline CDR1 is ENHRY and CDR2 SYGVKD. V shed 2 bases and J 7 bases; nucleotides not matched to a gene: 7. For the CDR3, the DNA is TGTGCCATCAGTGAGCCCCTCACGGGGGGGGAGCAGTACTTC. This sequence encodes CAISEPLTGGEQYF.

This clonotype occurred a few times. This chain links TRBV20-1 with TRBJ1-2, with D uncertain. CDR3 size: 10 residues. CDR1 and CDR2 from the germline V gene are DFQATT and SNEGSKA (reference sequence). V lost 6 bases and J 4 bases, leaving 6 bases between the germline ends. The CDR3 protein is CSARAYGYTF. The CDR3 DNA reads TGCAGTGCGAGGGCCTATGGCTACACCTTC.

This clonotype was seen at least ten times. The rearrangement uses TRBV7-2 and TRBJ2-5; 11 bases are a match to TRBD1. The germline V gene encodes CDR1 SGHTA and CDR2 FQGNSA. J was trimmed by 4 bases and V by 0 bases; bases with no gene match: 4. CDR3 length: 16 residues. The DNA of the CDR3 is TGTGCCAGCAGCTTAGCAGGACAGGGGGCAAGAGAGACCCAGTACTTC. Encoded protein: CASSLAGQGARETQYF.